This TCR beta chain was identified in a study of Ad26.COV2.S vaccination and SARS-CoV-2 variants listed by TCRdb under 2021. Background for the entire study: Donors in the vaccine arm were drawn from COV1001, a phase I-IIa trial of Ad26.COV2.S in healthy adults that was multicentre, randomized, double-blind and placebo-controlled. Dosing of Ad26.COV2.S was intramuscular, at either 5x10^10 or 1x10^11 viral particles, delivered as one shot or as two shots spaced 56 days apart. A total of 32 samples were included in the TCR-sequenced set, comprising 19 Ad26.COV2.S vaccine recipients, 5 placebo recipients and 8 SARS-CoV-2 convalescent individuals. Participants in the trial were split at random into five groups of five each, receiving low-dose or high-dose Ad26.COV2.S once or twice, or else placebo on both occasions. Sequencing of the TCRbeta repertoire served to evaluate the specificity and breadth of SARS-CoV-2-reactive T cell receptors following Ad26.COV2.S vaccination. Throughout the experiments and outcome assessment, investigators stayed blinded to trial group allocation. What the work shows at the level of the full study, not this receptor alone: After vaccination, spike-specific CD8+ and CD4+ T cell responses were reported to show substantial breadth. Vaccine and placebo recipients had similar non-spike TCR breadth, a finding consistent with the vaccine containing only spike. Higher spike-specific TCR breadth was observed in Ad26.COV2.S recipients than in placebo recipients (P = 0.0014). The study was not powered for comparison of responses between vaccine doses or regimens. According to the authors, total T cell responses may have been underestimated by the TCR breadth and depth analyses.

This clone was counted a few times. Its recognized antigen is unknown. No per-base quality is available; no much larger clone lies one base away. What the treatment or condition label conveys for this sample: approximately 18 received Ad26.COV2.S at low or high dose, single or two shots; about 5 received placebo; per-sample allocation not given. For vaccine and placebo recipients, repertoires were sequenced using samples collected on day 63 after the first injection. Between 29 July and 7 August 2020, Cohort 1b enrolled 25 adults aged 18-55 years at one site in Boston, USA. Ad26.COV2.S was a replication-incompetent adenovirus type 26 vector expressing a prefusion-stabilized SARS-CoV-2 spike protein from the original Wuhan strain. Deletion took 2 bases off V and 2 bases off J, with a span of 10 bases between the germline ends. From its cysteine to its phenylalanine, the CDR3 spans 15 amino acids. The retained sequence is limited to the CDR3, 45 bases, with the frame set at the first base. From a lookup of the germline V gene, CDR1 and CDR2 are SNHLY and FYNNEI.

TCRbeta CDR3 regions were sequenced with the immunoSEQ Assay. After extraction, genomic DNA underwent amplification by bias-controlled multiplex PCR, followed by high-throughput sequencing. In the original analysis: To quantify the absolute abundance of every unique TCRbeta CDR3 region, sequences were collapsed and filtered. T cell fraction was estimated by normalizing TCRbeta template counts to usable DNA, which was measured by amplifying reference genes present in all nucleated cells. Repertoire TCRs were annotated as SARS-CoV-2-specific by exact matching of V gene, CDR3 amino acid sequence and J gene to a known reactive TCR set. The reference SARS-CoV-2 TCR set was obtained from MIRA and was filtered for enrichment in COVID-19-positive ImmuneCODE repertoires, whereby public or cross-reactive TCRs were removed. Drawing on the MIRA antigens, annotated TCRs were analysed further at the level of specific ORF or position within ORF. Breadth was defined as annotated unique rearrangements over total unique productive rearrangements; depth was the summed frequency of those rearrangements. Two-sided Wilcoxon rank-sum tests were used to compare TCR breadth between groups. TCRdb's version of the immuneACCESS table is confined to in-frame rearrangements and falls short of the full clone set. An unresolved V gene accounts for under half of the shortfall where checked; the remainder is of unknown origin. Clone size and V and J calls were adopted from that table, with D and trimming inferred from the DNA. Across this sample there are more than 300,000 clones, with approximately 86% seen only once. The ten largest clonotypes hold roughly 2.1% of the sample.

Source: peripheral blood, taken in a trial of Ad26.COV2.S vaccine versus placebo. In this chain, TRBV2 is recombined with TRBJ1-5; the D segment could be TRBD1, given 5 matching bases. The TCR was taken from a person between 18 and 65 years old who received the Ad26.COV2.S COVID-19 vaccine or a placebo. The DNA is TGTGCCAGCAGTGAAAGGGGAGGGGGCAATCAGCCCCAGCATTTT. Its protein is CASSERGGGNQPQHF.